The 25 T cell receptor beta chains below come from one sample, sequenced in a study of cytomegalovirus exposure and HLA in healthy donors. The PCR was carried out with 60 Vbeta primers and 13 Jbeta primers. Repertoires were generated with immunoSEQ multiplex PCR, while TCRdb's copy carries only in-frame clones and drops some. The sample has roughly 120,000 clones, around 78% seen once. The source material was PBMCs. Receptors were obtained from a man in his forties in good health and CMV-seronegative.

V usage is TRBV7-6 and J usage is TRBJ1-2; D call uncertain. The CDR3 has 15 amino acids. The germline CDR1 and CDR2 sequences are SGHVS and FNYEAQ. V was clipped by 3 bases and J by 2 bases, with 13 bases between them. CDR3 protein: CASSFSAGLNYGYTF. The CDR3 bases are TGTGCCAGCAGCTTCTCAGCAGGTTTGAACTATGGCTACACCTTC.

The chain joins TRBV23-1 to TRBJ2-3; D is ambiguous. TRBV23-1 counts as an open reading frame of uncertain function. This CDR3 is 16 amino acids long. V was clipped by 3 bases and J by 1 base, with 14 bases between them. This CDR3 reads CASSHLLGLGTDTQYF. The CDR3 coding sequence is TGCGCCAGCAGTCATCTGCTGGGCCTTGGCACAGATACGCAGTATTTT.

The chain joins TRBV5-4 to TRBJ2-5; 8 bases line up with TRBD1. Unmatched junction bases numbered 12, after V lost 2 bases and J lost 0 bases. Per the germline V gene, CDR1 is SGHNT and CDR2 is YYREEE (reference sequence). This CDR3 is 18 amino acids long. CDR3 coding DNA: TGTGCCAGCAGCTTTCGACAGGGGCCGCTTCTATACCAAGAGACCCAGTACTTC. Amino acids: CASSFRQGPLLYQETQYF. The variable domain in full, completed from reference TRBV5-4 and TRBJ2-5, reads ETGVTQSPTHLIKTRGQQVTLRCSSQSGHNTVSWYQQALGQGPQFIFQYYREEENGRGNFPPRFSGLQFPNYSSELNVNALELDDSALYLCASSFRQGPLLYQETQYFGPGTRLLVL.

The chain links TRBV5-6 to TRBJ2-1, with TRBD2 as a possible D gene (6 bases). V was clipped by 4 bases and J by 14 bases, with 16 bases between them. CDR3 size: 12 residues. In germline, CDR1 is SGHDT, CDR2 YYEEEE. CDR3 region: CASSTGPREEFF. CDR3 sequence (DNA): TGTGCCAGCAGCACCGGACCCAGGGAGGAGTTCTTC.

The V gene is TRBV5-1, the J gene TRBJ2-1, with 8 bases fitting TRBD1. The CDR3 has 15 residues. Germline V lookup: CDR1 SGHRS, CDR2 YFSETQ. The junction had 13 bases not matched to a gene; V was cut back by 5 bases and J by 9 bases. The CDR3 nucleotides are TGCGCCAGCAGTTCTACCATACAGGGGGTCCGTGAGCAGTTCTTC. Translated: CASSSTIQGVREQFF.

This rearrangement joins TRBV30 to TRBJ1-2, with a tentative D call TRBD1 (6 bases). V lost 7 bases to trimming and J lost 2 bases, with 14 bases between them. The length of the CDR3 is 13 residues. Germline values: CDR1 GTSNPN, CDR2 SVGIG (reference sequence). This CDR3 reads CASRGGENYGYTF. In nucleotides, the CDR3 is TGTGCCTCCCGAGGGGGGGAGAACTATGGCTACACCTTC.

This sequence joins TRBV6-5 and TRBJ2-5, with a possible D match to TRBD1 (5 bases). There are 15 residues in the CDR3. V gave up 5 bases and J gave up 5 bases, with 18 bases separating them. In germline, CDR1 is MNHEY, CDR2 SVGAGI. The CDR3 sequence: CASSKLRVPKETQYF. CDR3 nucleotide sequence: TGTGCCAGCAGTAAGCTCAGGGTTCCCAAGGAGACCCAGTACTTC.

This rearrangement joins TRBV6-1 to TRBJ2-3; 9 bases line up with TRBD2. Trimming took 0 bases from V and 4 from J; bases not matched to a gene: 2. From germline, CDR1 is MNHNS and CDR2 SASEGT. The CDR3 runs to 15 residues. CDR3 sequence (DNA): TGTGCCAGCAGTGAAGCGCGGGGGGGGGCAGATACGCAGTATTTT. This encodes CASSEARGGADTQYF.

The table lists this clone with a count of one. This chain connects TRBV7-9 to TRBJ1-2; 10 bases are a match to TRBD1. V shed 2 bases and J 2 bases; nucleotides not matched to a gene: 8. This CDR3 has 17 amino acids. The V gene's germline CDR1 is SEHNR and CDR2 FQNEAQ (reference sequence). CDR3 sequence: CASSLSRQGAYNYGYTF. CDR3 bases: TGTGCCAGCAGCTTATCTAGACAGGGGGCTTACAACTATGGCTACACCTTC.

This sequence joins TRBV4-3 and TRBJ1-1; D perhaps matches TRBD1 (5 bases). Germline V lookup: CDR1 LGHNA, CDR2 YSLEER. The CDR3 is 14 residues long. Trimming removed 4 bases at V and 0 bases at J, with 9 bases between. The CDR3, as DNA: TGCGCCAGCAGCCCGGGGGTTGTGAACACTGAAGCTTTCTTT. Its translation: CASSPGVVNTEAFF.

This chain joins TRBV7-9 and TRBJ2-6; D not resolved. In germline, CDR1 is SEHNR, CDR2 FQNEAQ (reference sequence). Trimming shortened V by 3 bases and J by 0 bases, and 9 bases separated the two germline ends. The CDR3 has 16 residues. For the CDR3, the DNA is TGTGCCAGCAGCTTTAGTCGCGGCTCTGGGGCCAACGTCCTGACTTTC. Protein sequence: CASSFSRGSGANVLTF.

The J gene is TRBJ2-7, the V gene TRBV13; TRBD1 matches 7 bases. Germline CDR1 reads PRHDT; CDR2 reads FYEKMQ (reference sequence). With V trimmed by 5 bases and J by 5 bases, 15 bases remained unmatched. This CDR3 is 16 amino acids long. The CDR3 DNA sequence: TGTGCCAGCAGCCCGAGAGACAGGGCGGCCGTCCACGAGCAGTACTTC. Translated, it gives CASSPRDRAAVHEQYF. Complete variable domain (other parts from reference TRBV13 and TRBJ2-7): AAGVIQSPRHLIKEKRETATLKCYPIPRHDTVYWYQQGPGQDPQFLISFYEKMQSDKGSIPDRFSAQQFSDYHSELNMSSLELGDSALYFCASSPRDRAAVHEQYFGPGTRLTVT.

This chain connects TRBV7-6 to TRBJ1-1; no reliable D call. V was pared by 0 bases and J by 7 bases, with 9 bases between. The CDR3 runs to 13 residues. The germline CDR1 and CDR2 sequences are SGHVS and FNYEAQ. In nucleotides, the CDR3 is TGTGCCAGCAGCTTAGCCGACACTCTTGAAGCTTTCTTT. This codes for CASSLADTLEAFF.

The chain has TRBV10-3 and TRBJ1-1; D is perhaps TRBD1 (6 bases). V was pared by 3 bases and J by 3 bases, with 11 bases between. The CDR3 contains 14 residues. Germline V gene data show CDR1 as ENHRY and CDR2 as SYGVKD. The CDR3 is CAISEGGADTEAFF. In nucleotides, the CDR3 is TGTGCCATCAGTGAAGGGGGGGCGGACACTGAAGCTTTCTTT.

The CDR3 spells CASSLAYPGLSYEQYF. The DNA of the CDR3 is TGTGCCAGCAGCTTAGCGTATCCAGGGTTAAGCTACGAGCAGTACTTC. The genes are TRBV7-2 and TRBJ2-7, with D perhaps TRBD1 (5 bases). Germline loops: CDR1 SGHTA, CDR2 FQGNSA. The CDR3 spans 16 residues. Deletions cut 0 bases from V and 3 bases from J, with 15 bases between. The whole variable domain, remainder taken from reference TRBV7-2 and TRBJ2-7, is GAGVSQSPSNKVTEKGKDVELRCDPISGHTALYWYRQSLGQGLEFLIYFQGNSAPDKSGLPSDRFSAERTGGSVSTLTIQRTQQEDSAVYLCASSLAYPGLSYEQYFGPGTRLTVT.

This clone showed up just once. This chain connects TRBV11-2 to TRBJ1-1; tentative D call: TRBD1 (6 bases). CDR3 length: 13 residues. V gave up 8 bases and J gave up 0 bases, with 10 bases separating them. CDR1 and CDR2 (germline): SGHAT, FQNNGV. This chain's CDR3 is CASAGEMNTEAFF. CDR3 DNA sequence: TGTGCCAGCGCAGGGGAGATGAACACTGAAGCTTTCTTT.

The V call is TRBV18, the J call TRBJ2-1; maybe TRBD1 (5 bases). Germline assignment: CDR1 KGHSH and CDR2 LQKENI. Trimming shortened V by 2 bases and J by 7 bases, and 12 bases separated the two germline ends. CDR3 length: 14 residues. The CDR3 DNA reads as TGTGCCAGCTCACCAAATATTCAGGGAAATGAGCAGTTCTTC. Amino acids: CASSPNIQGNEQFF.

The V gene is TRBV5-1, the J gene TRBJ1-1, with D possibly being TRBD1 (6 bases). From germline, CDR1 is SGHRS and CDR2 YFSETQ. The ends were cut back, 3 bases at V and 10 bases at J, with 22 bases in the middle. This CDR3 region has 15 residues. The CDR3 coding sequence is TGCGCCAGCAGCTCTGCTCTCGGGACACTCCATGGAGCTTTCTTT. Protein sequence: CASSSALGTLHGAFF.

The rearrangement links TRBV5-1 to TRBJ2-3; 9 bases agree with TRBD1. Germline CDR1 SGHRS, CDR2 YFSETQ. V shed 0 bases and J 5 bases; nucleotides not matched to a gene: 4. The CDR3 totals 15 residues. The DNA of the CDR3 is TGCGCCAGCAGCTTGGGAGGACAGGGGCAAGATACGCAGTATTTT. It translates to CASSLGGQGQDTQYF.

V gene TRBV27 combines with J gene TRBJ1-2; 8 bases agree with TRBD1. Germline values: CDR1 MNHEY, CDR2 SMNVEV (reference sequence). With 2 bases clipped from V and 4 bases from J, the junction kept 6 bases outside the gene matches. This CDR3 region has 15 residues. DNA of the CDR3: TGTGCCAGCAGTTTAGCACAGGGGGACTTCTATGGCTACACCTTC. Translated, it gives CASSLAQGDFYGYTF.

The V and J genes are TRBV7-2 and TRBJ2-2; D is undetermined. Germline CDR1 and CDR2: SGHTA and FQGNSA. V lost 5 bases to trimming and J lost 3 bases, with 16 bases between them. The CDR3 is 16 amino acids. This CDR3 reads CASSPTGGLHTGELFF. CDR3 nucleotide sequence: TGTGCCAGCAGCCCCACGGGTGGCCTTCACACCGGGGAGCTGTTTTTT.

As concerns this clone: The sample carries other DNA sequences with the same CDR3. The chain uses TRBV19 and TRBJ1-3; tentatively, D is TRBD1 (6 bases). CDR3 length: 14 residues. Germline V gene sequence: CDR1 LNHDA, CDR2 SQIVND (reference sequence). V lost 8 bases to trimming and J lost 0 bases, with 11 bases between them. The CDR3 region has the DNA TGTGCCAGTGAACAGGGAAGCTCTGGAAACACCATATATTTT. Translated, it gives CASEQGSSGNTIYF.

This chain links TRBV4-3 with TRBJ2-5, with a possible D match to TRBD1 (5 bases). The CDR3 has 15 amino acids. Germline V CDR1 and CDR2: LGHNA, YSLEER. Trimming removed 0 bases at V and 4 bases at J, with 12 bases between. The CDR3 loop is CASSQDQGSRETQYF. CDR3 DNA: TGCGCCAGCAGCCAAGATCAGGGATCGAGAGAGACCCAGTACTTC.

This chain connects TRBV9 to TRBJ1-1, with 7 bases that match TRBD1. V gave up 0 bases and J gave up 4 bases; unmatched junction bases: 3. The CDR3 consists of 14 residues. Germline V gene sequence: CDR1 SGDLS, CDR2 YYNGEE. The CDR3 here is CASSVGQGGTEAFF. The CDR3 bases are TGTGCCAGCAGCGTAGGGCAGGGGGGCACTGAAGCTTTCTTT.

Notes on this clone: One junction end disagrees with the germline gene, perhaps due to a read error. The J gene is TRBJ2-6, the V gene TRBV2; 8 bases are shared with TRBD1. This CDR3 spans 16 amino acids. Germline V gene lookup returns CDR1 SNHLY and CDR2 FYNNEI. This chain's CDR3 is CASGKDRVAGANGLTF. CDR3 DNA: TGTGCCTCGGGCAAGGACAGGGTGGCTGGGGCCAACGGCCTGACTTTC.